This T cell receptor beta chain was recovered during a study of CD8+ T cells in alopecia areata. Of note for this clone: The antigen remains unidentified.

Extracted from the samples, RNA was reverse transcribed into cDNA to serve as the sequencing template. Profiling relied on immunoSEQ multiplex PCR, and the TCRdb table lists in-frame clones only, not all of them. The sample has fewer than 250,000 clones, approximately 60% seen once. The treatment here: oral pan-JAK inhibitor, 5-10 mg twice daily. Sampling of alopecia areata patients yielded lesional scalp punch biopsies as well as peripheral blood. Germline V gene lookup returns CDR1 SNHLY and CDR2 FYNNEI. Trimming left V 4 bases short and J 6 bases short, with 17 bases between. The CDR3 spans 15 residues. Study conclusions and caveats: The treated group had a single nonresponder, limiting CD8+ expansion-response conclusions. Among the 100 top clones, expanded CD8+ clones, like scalp clonality, were significantly decreased by tofacitinib. More clonal than normal scalp was lesional scalp, particularly alopecia totalis/universalis.

The material sequenced was CD4+ T cells sorted from blood, taken at week 4, from a patient treated with tofacitinib. The clonotype was recovered from a human donor with alopecia areata. The gene calls are TRBV2 and TRBJ2-3, with D tentatively TRBD1 (5 bases). The CDR3 DNA is TGTGCCAGCAGTGTCGCTAGGGGATGGGGTGATACGCAGTATTTT. This codes for CASSVARGWGDTQYF.